These 32 T cell receptor beta chains were sequenced from one sample in a study of OX40 agonist ivuxolimab in advanced cancers. Sequencing used immunoSEQ multiplex PCR; TCRdb keeps in-frame clones, though not all of them. The sample records over 55,000 clones, 84% being singletons. The source was CD4+ or CD8+ T cells sorted from blood, collected in a trial of the OX40 agonist ivuxolimab. Receptors originate from an adult with an advanced solid tumor such as melanoma, head and neck, liver or kidney cancer.

This chain joins TRBV19 and TRBJ2-1; no firm D call. Trimming pared 4 bases from V and 5 bases from J, leaving 12 bases between. The CDR3 spans 14 residues. Looked up from germline, CDR1 is LNHDA and CDR2 is SQIVND (reference sequence). CDR3 in amino acids: CASSRLKDDNEQFF. CDR3 nucleotide sequence: TGTGCCAGTAGTAGACTGAAGGATGACAATGAGCAGTTCTTC.

On this clone itself: The DNA is omitted, as the CDR3 cannot be located on it reliably, and the CDR3 follows TCRdb's listing. This CDR3 reads CATFVGQGACEKLFF. The chain uses TRBV21-1 and TRBJ1-4; the D call TRBD1 from the table was never checked on the DNA. TRBV21-1 is reported as a pseudogene. A total of 15 residues make up the CDR3, ends included.

The chain uses TRBV7-2 and TRBJ2-7; D is uncertain. V was cut by 0 bases and J by 3 bases, with 9 bases left in between. The CDR3 extends over 14 amino acids. The V gene's germline CDR1 is SGHTA and CDR2 FQGNSA. The CDR3 DNA reads TGTGCCAGCAGCTTAGCCATGAACAGCTACGAGCAGTACTTC. Translating it yields CASSLAMNSYEQYF.

The V call is TRBV9, the J call TRBJ1-4; D may be TRBD1 (5 bases). V lost 3 bases and J lost 7, with 16 bases in between. The CDR3 extends over 15 amino acids. CDR1 is SGDLS and CDR2 is YYNGEE in the germline V gene. This chain's CDR3 is CASSAQNRPVEKLFF. CDR3 coding DNA: TGTGCCAGCAGCGCACAAAACAGGCCGGTTGAAAAACTGTTTTTT.

V and J are TRBV4-2 and TRBJ1-1; D might be TRBD1 (5 bases). This CDR3 contains 16 residues. V lost 0 bases and J 7 bases, leaving 18 bases between the germline ends. Germline CDR1 and CDR2: LGHNA and YNFKEQ. CDR3 region: CASSQEVAGRQGEAFF. The CDR3 nucleotides read TGTGCCAGCAGCCAAGAAGTAGCAGGGCGCCAGGGTGAAGCTTTCTTT.

CDR3 loop: CASSLGDRRQETQYF. CDR3 bases: TGCGCCAGCAGCTTGGGTGACAGGAGACAAGAGACCCAGTACTTC. This chain connects TRBV5-1 to TRBJ2-5; D is perhaps TRBD1 (6 bases). V lost 0 bases and J lost 2, with 11 bases in between. The CDR3 has 15 residues. Looked up from germline, CDR1 is SGHRS and CDR2 is YFSETQ.

The genes are TRBV2 and TRBJ2-1, with D perhaps TRBD2 (5 bases). The ends were cut back, 10 bases at V and 4 bases at J, with 20 bases in the middle. CDR3 length: 15 amino acids. Germline loops: CDR1 SNHLY, CDR2 FYNNEI. CDR3: CANRFGEFGYNEQFF. Here the CDR3 DNA reads TGTGCCAACCGGTTTGGGGAGTTCGGTTACAATGAGCAGTTCTTC.

This clone was found a few times. The rearrangement joins TRBV27 to TRBJ1-2; D uncertain. V lost 2 bases and J lost 4, with 14 bases in between. Germline CDR1 MNHEY, CDR2 SMNVEV (reference sequence). CDR3 length: 15 residues. For the CDR3, the DNA is TGTGCCAGCAGTTTACAGCCTGGGCTGGGCTATGGCTACACCTTC. Its translation is CASSLQPGLGYGYTF.

V is TRBV28 and J is TRBJ1-1; no clear D. CDR3 length: 13 amino acids. Per the germline V gene, CDR1 is MDHEN and CDR2 is SYDVKM. CDR3 sequence reads: CVVVPRQNTEAFF. CDR3 DNA: TGTGTCGTCGTACCTCGACAGAACACTGAAGCTTTCTTT.

This chain joins TRBV10-3 and TRBJ1-5, with D maybe TRBD1 (5 bases). Trimming left V 4 bases short and J 7 bases short, with 11 bases between. CDR1 ENHRY and CDR2 SYGVKD come from the germline V gene. The length of the CDR3 is 13 residues. The CDR3 reads CAISAGEGQPQHF. The CDR3, as DNA: TGTGCCATCAGTGCGGGGGAAGGGCAGCCCCAGCATTTT.

V is TRBV20-1 and J is TRBJ1-1, with D maybe TRBD1 (5 bases). With 5 bases removed from V and 5 bases from J, the gap between germline ends came to 9 bases. In germline, CDR1 is DFQATT, CDR2 SNEGSKA (reference sequence). This CDR3 is built from 11 residues. CDR3 DNA sequence: TGCAGTGCTTGGGGGGGGACTGAAGCTTTCTTT. Translating it yields CSAWGGTEAFF.

The chain employs TRBV4-1 and TRBJ2-3, with D possibly being TRBD1 (7 bases). Trimming took off 4 bases at V and 2 bases at J, with 22 bases between the two ends. The CDR3 consists of 18 residues. Germline V gene lookup returns CDR1 MGHRA and CDR2 YSYEKL. The CDR3 here is CASSLYARPGGLTDTQYF. The DNA for the CDR3 is TGCGCCAGCAGCCTTTATGCCCGGCCAGGGGGACTCACAGATACGCAGTATTTT.

V and J are TRBV9 and TRBJ2-7; D unclear. Trimming shortened V by 0 bases and J by 0 bases, and 7 bases separated the two germline ends. This CDR3 is 14 amino acids long. The germline V gene has CDR1 SGDLS and CDR2 YYNGEE. DNA of the CDR3: TGTGCCAGCAGCGTAGCCCCGAACTCCTACGAGCAGTACTTC. Translated: CASSVAPNSYEQYF.

This chain links TRBV6-5 with TRBJ2-7, with unresolved D. Germline V lookup: CDR1 MNHEY, CDR2 SVGAGI. This CDR3 region has 15 residues. The V end lost 0 bases, the J end lost 6 bases, and 15 bases lay between the germline ends. This CDR3 reads CASSYSLGLRVEQYF. The CDR3 DNA follows: TGTGCCAGCAGTTACTCTTTAGGATTAAGGGTCGAGCAGTACTTC.

V gene TRBV30 combines with J gene TRBJ1-1; TRBD1 is a possible D gene (6 bases). The V end lost 4 bases, the J end lost 5 bases, and 14 bases lay between the germline ends. Germline lookup yields CDR1 GTSNPN and CDR2 SVGIG (reference sequence). CDR3 size: 13 residues. In DNA, the CDR3 is TGTGCCTGGATGGGGAAAAGGGGGACTGAAGCTTTCTTT. Protein: CAWMGKRGTEAFF. Looking up the rest from reference TRBV30 and TRBJ1-1 gives the full variable domain: SQTIHQWPATLVQPVGSPLSLECTVEGTSNPNLYWYRQAAGRGLQLLFYSVGIGQISSEVPQNLSASRPQDRQFILSSKKLLLSDSGFYLCAWMGKRGTEAFFGQGTRLTVV.

This rearrangement joins TRBV6-1 to TRBJ2-2; 12 positions agree with TRBD2. J was trimmed by 8 bases and V by 6 bases; bases with no gene match: 7. CDR1 and CDR2 from the germline V gene are MNHNS and SASEGT. This CDR3 spans 15 amino acids. As DNA, the CDR3 is TGTGCCAGCAGCAAACTAGCGGGAGGAGGAGGGGAGCTGTTTTTT. Amino acids: CASSKLAGGGGELFF.

This sequence joins TRBV7-8 and TRBJ1-3; D is unclear. Trimming removed 1 base from V and 0 bases from J, with 10 bases in between. There are 16 residues in the CDR3. The germline V gene has CDR1 SGHVS and CDR2 FQNEAQ. CDR3 bases: TGTGCCAGCAGCTTAGACCGCGTTCGCTCTGGAAACACCATATATTTT. Amino acid sequence: CASSLDRVRSGNTIYF. The complete variable domain, with remaining parts taken from reference TRBV7-8 and TRBJ1-3, reads GAGVSQSPRYKVAKRGQDVALRCDPISGHVSLFWYQQALGQGPEFLTYFQNEAQLDKSGLPSDRFFAERPEGSVSTLKIQRTQQEDSAVYLCASSLDRVRSGNTIYFGEGSWLTVV.

This clone was seen many times. The chain links TRBV19 to TRBJ1-2; D remains unclear. The germline gives CDR1 LNHDA, CDR2 SQIVND (reference sequence). V lost 1 base to trimming and J lost 2 bases, with 11 bases between them. The CDR3 extends over 15 amino acids. The CDR3 spells CASSIGGAANYGYTF. CDR3 DNA sequence: TGTGCCAGTAGTATAGGAGGAGCAGCGAACTATGGCTACACCTTC.

The V gene is TRBV6-5, the J gene TRBJ1-5, with D unclear. CDR1 MNHEY and CDR2 SVGAGI come from the germline V gene. Trimming removed 4 bases at V and 0 bases at J, with 10 bases between. The CDR3 extends over 15 amino acids. This CDR3 is CASSLQRDSNQPQHF. Written as DNA, the CDR3 is TGTGCCAGCAGTTTACAGAGGGATAGCAATCAGCCCCAGCATTTT.

V and J are TRBV21-1 and TRBJ1-1. TRBV21-1 corresponds to a pseudogene. The CDR3 covers 17 residues. DNA for the CDR3: TGTGCCAGCAGCAAAGCATCGGGGGTCGGGATGAACACTGAAGCTTTCTTT. It translates to CASSKASGVGMNTEAFF.

The rearrangement links TRBV19 to TRBJ2-1; 11 bases align to TRBD1. The germline V gene has CDR1 LNHDA and CDR2 SQIVND (reference sequence). V dropped 6 bases and J dropped 6; count of bases not matched to a gene: 1. The CDR3 covers 13 residues. The CDR3 coding sequence is TGTGCCAGTAGAGGACAGGGGGCCAATGAGCAGTTCTTC. Translation: CASRGQGANEQFF.

This clone occurred a few times. The V call is TRBV30, the J call TRBJ2-1, with 15 bases identical to TRBD2. Trimming removed 4 bases from V and 7 bases from J; junction bases left unmatched: 20. The CDR3 has 20 residues. Per germline, CDR1 GTSNPN and CDR2 SVGIG (reference sequence). CDR3 amino acids: CAWTPLGWTSGRGVVNEQFF. The DNA for the CDR3 is TGTGCCTGGACCCCCCTGGGTTGGACTAGCGGGAGGGGGGTGGTGAATGAGCAGTTCTTC.

V gene TRBV11-3 combines with J gene TRBJ2-5; D is perhaps TRBD1 (5 bases). V was shortened by 2 bases and J by 1 base, with 8 bases between the two germline ends. Germline CDR1 SGHNT, CDR2 YENEEA. This CDR3 comprises 14 residues. In DNA form, the CDR3 reads TGTGCCAGCAGCTTATATGGGGCCCAAGAGACCCAGTACTTC. Its protein product is CASSLYGAQETQYF.

The genes are TRBV9 and TRBJ2-2; 7 nucleotides match TRBD2. This CDR3 region has 15 residues. Germline V gives CDR1 SGDLS, CDR2 YYNGEE. Trimming took 3 bases from V and 1 from J; bases not matched to a gene: 3. CDR3 sequence: CASSEGGWNTGELFF. CDR3 bases: TGTGCCAGCAGCGAGGGAGGGTGGAACACCGGGGAGCTGTTTTTT.

The CDR3 sequence is CASSPTGTRVSEAFF. DNA for the CDR3: TGTGCCAGCAGCCCGACAGGTACTAGGGTTTCTGAAGCTTTCTTT. The genes are TRBV5-4 and TRBJ1-1, with D possibly TRBD1 on 6 matching bases. This CDR3 is 15 amino acids long. Between the trimmed V and J ends, which lost 4 bases and 6 bases, there was a span of 19 bases. Germline V gene sequence: CDR1 SGHNT, CDR2 YYREEE (reference sequence).

The chain links TRBV7-8 to TRBJ1-2; D unresolved. From germline, CDR1 is SGHVS and CDR2 FQNEAQ. The ends were cut back, 4 bases at V and 3 bases at J, with 12 bases in the middle. The CDR3 spans 14 residues. CDR3 DNA: TGTGCCAGCAGCTATGCTCCGAGGGACTATGGCTACACCTTC. It specifies CASSYAPRDYGYTF.

The chain carries TRBV6-5 and TRBJ1-1, with no clear D. Between the trimmed V and J ends, which lost 2 bases and 3 bases, there was a span of 13 bases. Germline lookup yields CDR1 MNHEY and CDR2 SVGAGI. This CDR3 is built from 15 residues. The CDR3 DNA follows: TGTGCCAGCAGTTACCGGCGGGTCCTACACACTGAAGCTTTCTTT. Its translation: CASSYRRVLHTEAFF.

V and J are TRBV27 and TRBJ2-1, with 7 nucleotides matching TRBD2. This CDR3 has 15 amino acids. The germline gives CDR1 MNHEY, CDR2 SMNVEV (reference sequence). Unmatched junction bases numbered 14, after V lost 6 bases and J lost 9 bases. In DNA form, the CDR3 reads TGTGCCAGCAGACGCGGGAGAGCACGGCTGGCTGAGCAGTTCTTC. It is translated as CASRRGRARLAEQFF.

The count of this clone is one. The J gene is TRBJ2-7, the V gene TRBV5-6, with D tentatively TRBD2 (5 bases). V lost 5 bases, J lost 6 bases, and 18 bases lay in between. This CDR3 spans 14 amino acids. In germline, CDR1 is SGHDT, CDR2 YYEEEE. The CDR3 DNA reads as TGTGCCAGCAGGGCCATGGCGGGTGTCCGCGAGCAGTACTTC. This sequence encodes CASRAMAGVREQYF.

This clone showed up just once. The chain has TRBV5-1 and TRBJ2-2, with D perhaps TRBD2 (5 bases). This CDR3 has 13 residues. V lost 2 bases to trimming and J lost 8 bases, with 10 bases between them. Germline CDR1 SGHRS, CDR2 YFSETQ. The DNA of the CDR3 is TGCGCCAGCAGCTTTTGGGGAGCAGGGGAGCTGTTTTTT. It translates to CASSFWGAGELFF.

This chain connects TRBV10-1 to TRBJ2-4, with D perhaps TRBD1 (5 bases). In germline, CDR1 is WNHNN, CDR2 SYGVQD (reference sequence). V lost 10 bases and J lost 1, with 35 bases in between. There are 21 residues in the CDR3. The CDR3 coding sequence is TGCGCCAACGTTTTCAATCCACGTTATTACAGGTTGAAGGAGGCCAAAAACATTCAGTACTTC. Translation: CANVFNPRYYRLKEAKNIQYF.

The V gene is TRBV29-1, the J gene TRBJ2-7; D is perhaps TRBD2 (7 bases). Trimming pared 3 bases from V and 6 bases from J, leaving 15 bases between. The length of the CDR3 is 13 residues. Germline values: CDR1 SQVTM, CDR2 ANQGSEA. CDR3 residues: CSVDTGRGSEQYF. The CDR3 region has the DNA TGCAGCGTTGACACAGGGCGGGGGAGCGAGCAGTACTTC.